This entry concerns a single TCR beta chain. Its specificity is not known. The data originate from a study of OX40 agonist ivuxolimab in advanced cancers. Study-level results: Low levels of normalized T-cell clonal expansion also appeared in some nonresponders. What antigens the expanded peripheral T cells recognized was never established.

Germline CDR1 is SEHNR and CDR2 is FQNEAQ (reference sequence). V shed 5 bases and J shed 1 base, with 15 bases lying between them. This CDR3 region has 16 residues. The table came from immunoSEQ multiplex PCR; TCRdb's copy has only in-frame clones and leaves some out. The sample lists roughly 17,000 clones; about three quarters were seen once. This chain joins TRBV7-9 and TRBJ2-1; D perhaps matches TRBD1 (6 bases). This clonotype was obtained from an adult with an advanced solid tumor such as melanoma, head and neck, liver or kidney cancer. Here the sequenced sample was CD4+ or CD8+ T cells sorted from blood, taken in a trial of the OX40 agonist ivuxolimab. CDR3 coding DNA: TGTGCCAGCAGCCCCAAACAGGGTTCTTCCTACAATGAGCAGTTCTTC. Its translation: CASSPKQGSSYNEQFF.